These T cell receptor beta chains were read from a single sample in a study of OX40 agonist ivuxolimab in advanced cancers. Some clones are missing from TCRdb's copy, which holds only in-frame ones; the method was immunoSEQ multiplex PCR. The sample yields 71,000 or so clones, over 90% seen once. Specimen: CD4+ or CD8+ T cells sorted from blood, collected in a trial of the OX40 agonist ivuxolimab. Receptors were obtained from an adult with an advanced solid tumor such as melanoma, head and neck, liver or kidney cancer. Each CDR3 is given with its conserved first and last residue. D genes are given only for firm matches. Expanded clones get a size class; other rows say once, few or many, or leave the size out.

abundance,j_gene,v_gene,d_gene,len,CDR3aa,CDR3nt
-,TRBJ2-7,TRBV7-9,-,14,CASSTSSGWNEQYF,TGTGCCAGCAGCACCTCCTCAGGGTGGAACGAGCAGTACTTC
-,TRBJ2-7,TRBV5-6,-,13,CASSLGNFYEQYF,TGTGCCAGCAGCTTGGGGAACTTTTACGAGCAGTACTTC
-,TRBJ2-3,TRBV11-2,-,11,CASSFPDTQYF,TGTGCCAGCAGCTTTCCAGATACGCAGTATTTT
-,TRBJ1-2,TRBV4-3,-,15,CASSQGYGTQDGYTF,TGCGCCAGCAGCCAAGGTTACGGGACACAGGATGGCTACACCTTC
-,TRBJ1-1,TRBV19,TRBD1,15,CASSPRDRGDTEAFF,TGTGCCAGTAGTCCCCGGGACAGGGGTGACACTGAAGCTTTCTTT
-,TRBJ2-7,TRBV4-1,TRBD2,14,CASSHPGTSYEQYF,TGCGCCAGCAGCCACCCCGGGACTAGCTACGAGCAGTACTTC
-,TRBJ1-2,TRBV11-2,TRBD1,15,CASSFTWDRAYGYTF,TGTGCCAGCAGCTTCACATGGGACAGGGCCTATGGCTACACCTTC
-,TRBJ2-3,TRBV11-2,TRBD2,16,CASSPWTSGETDTQYF,TGTGCCAGCAGCCCCTGGACTAGCGGGGAGACAGATACGCAGTATTTT
-,TRBJ2-7,TRBV19,-,15,CASSSRWGQAYEQYF,TGTGCCAGTAGTAGTCGATGGGGGCAGGCCTACGAGCAGTACTTC
once,TRBJ2-7,TRBV11-2,-,16,CASSWPPAVSSYEQYF,TGTGCCAGCAGCTGGCCTCCAGCAGTCAGCTCCTACGAGCAGTACTTC
-,TRBJ2-7,TRBV29-1,TRBD2,15,CSVEGRGAGSYEQYF,TGCAGCGTTGAAGGGCGGGGGGCAGGTTCATACGAGCAGTACTTC
-,TRBJ2-3,TRBV21-1,-,13,CASRWIAGDTQYF,TGTGCCAGCAGGTGGATAGCGGGAGATACGCAGTATTTT
-,TRBJ1-2,TRBV6-1,-,14,CASPGSEGLYGYTF,TGTGCCAGTCCCGGATCGGAGGGCCTCTATGGCTACACCTTC
-,TRBJ2-3,TRBV9,TRBD2,16,CASSGTSGRGTDTQYF,TGTGCCAGCAGCGGGACTAGCGGGAGAGGCACAGATACGCAGTATTTT
-,TRBJ2-3,TRBV4-1,-,15,CASSQDFTGVDTQYF,TGCGCCAGCAGCCAAGACTTTACGGGGGTGGATACGCAGTATTTT
-,TRBJ1-2,TRBV20-1,-,11,CSANSHYGYTF,TGCAGTGCTAACAGCCACTATGGCTACACCTTC
-,TRBJ1-6,TRBV19,-,13,CASSSGGNSPLHF,TGTGCCAGTAGTTCAGGTGGTAATTCACCCCTCCACTTT
-,TRBJ1-1,TRBV29-1,-,11,CSVEVHTEAFF,TGCAGCGTGGAGGTTCACACTGAAGCTTTCTTT
-,TRBJ2-1,TRBV5-1,-,11,CASSLELEQFF,TGCGCCAGCAGCTTGGAGCTTGAGCAGTTCTTC
-,TRBJ2-7,TRBV5-5,TRBD1,15,CASSIDGRGYNEQYF,TGTGCCAGCAGCATTGACGGCAGGGGGTACAACGAGCAGTACTTC
-,TRBJ2-3,TRBV27,-,14,CASSLGGSTDTQYF,TGTGCCAGCAGTTTAGGCGGATCCACAGATACGCAGTATTTT
once,TRBJ1-5,TRBV19,TRBD1,15,CASSPWDSSRQPQHF,TGTGCCAGTAGTCCTTGGGACAGCAGCCGTCAGCCCCAGCATTTT
once,TRBJ1-1,TRBV29-1,-,14,CSVGMGGADTEAFF,TGCAGCGTTGGAATGGGGGGCGCGGACACTGAAGCTTTCTTT
-,TRBJ2-2,TRBV27,TRBD1,16,CASSLFPTGTTGELFF,TGTGCCAGCAGTTTATTCCCGACAGGGACCACCGGGGAGCTGTTTTTT
-,TRBJ1-5,TRBV19,-,16,CASSMRKGPLNQPQHF,TGTGCCAGTAGTATGAGAAAGGGTCCCCTTAATCAGCCCCAGCATTTT
-,TRBJ2-5,TRBV27,TRBD1,17,CASSLKKTGGREETQYF,TGTGCCAGCAGTTTAAAGAAGACAGGGGGCAGGGAAGAGACCCAGTACTTC
-,TRBJ2-7,TRBV6-6,TRBD1,16,CASSPHRDSWPYEQYF,TGTGCCAGCAGTCCTCATCGGGACAGCTGGCCCTACGAGCAGTACTTC
-,TRBJ2-7,TRBV5-1,-,13,CASSLGASYEQYF,TGCGCCAGCAGCTTGGGGGCTTCCTACGAGCAGTACTTC
-,TRBJ2-5,TRBV7-6,TRBD1,16,CASSSATGRGSETQYF,TGTGCCAGCAGCTCTGCGACAGGGAGAGGGTCAGAGACCCAGTACTTC
once,TRBJ2-3,TRBV29-1,TRBD1,14,CICIGGHSTDTQYF,TGCATATGCATAGGGGGCCACAGCACAGATACGCAGTATTTT
-,TRBJ2-7,TRBV9,-,15,CASSALPGKSYEQYF,TGTGCCAGCAGCGCTCTTCCAGGAAAATCCTACGAGCAGTACTTC
-,TRBJ2-7,TRBV13,-,16,CASSLGVGLKTYEQYF,TGTGCCAGCAGCTTAGGCGTTGGGCTAAAAACCTACGAGCAGTACTTC
-,TRBJ1-1,TRBV27,-,15,CASSSLGLLNTEAFF,TGTGCCAGCAGTTCCCTCGGACTGCTGAACACTGAAGCTTTCTTT
-,TRBJ1-1,TRBV29-1,TRBD1,14,CSVASTGIRNVGFF,TGCAGCGTTGCTTCGACAGGGATCAGGAATGTAGGTTTCTTT
once,TRBJ2-7,TRBV28,-,11,CASRGGYEQYF,TGTGCCAGCAGGGGAGGCTACGAGCAGTACTTC
-,TRBJ1-3,TRBV2,-,12,CASSPGGNTIYF,TGTGCCAGCAGCCCGGGGGGGAACACCATATATTTT
-,TRBJ2-5,TRBV11-3,-,13,CASSSSRGETQYF,TGTGCCAGCAGCTCTAGCAGGGGAGAGACCCAGTACTTC
-,TRBJ2-1,TRBV4-1,TRBD2,17,CASSQVLAGATYNEQFF,TGCGCCAGCAGCCAAGTCCTAGCGGGAGCCACCTACAATGAGCAGTTCTTC
-,TRBJ1-4,TRBV12-5,-,13,CASGPTQWEKLFF,TGTGCTAGTGGTCCCACCCAATGGGAAAAACTGTTTTTT
-,TRBJ1-1,TRBV5-1,-,14,CASSLEGPYTEAFF,TGCGCCAGCAGCTTGGAGGGGCCCTACACTGAAGCTTTCTTT
-,TRBJ1-1,TRBV7-2,-,15,CASSFLGREGTEAFF,TGTGCCAGCAGCTTCCTGGGACGGGAGGGAACTGAAGCTTTCTTT
-,TRBJ1-2,TRBV20-1,-,10,CSASGDGYTF,TGCAGTGCTAGTGGGGATGGCTACACCTTC
-,TRBJ2-7,TRBV7-2,TRBD2,14,CASSSLAGGNEQYF,TGTGCCAGCAGCTCACTAGCGGGGGGGAACGAGCAGTACTTC
-,TRBJ1-2,TRBV7-9,-,12,CASSLGSEGYTF,TGTGCCAGCAGCTTAGGGTCAGAGGGCTACACCTTC
-,TRBJ1-5,TRBV10-1,-,13,CASSEGFGQPQHF,TGCGCCAGCAGTGAGGGGTTTGGGCAACCCCAGCATTTT
-,TRBJ1-2,TRBV5-4,-,13,CASATPQGKGYTF,TGTGCCAGCGCAACCCCTCAGGGGAAGGGCTACACCTTC
-,TRBJ1-3,TRBV28,-,14,CASSLFTTGNTIYF,TGTGCCAGCAGTTTATTCACAACTGGAAACACCATATATTTT
once,TRBJ2-7,TRBV27,-,11,CASVRSYEQYF,TGTGCCAGCGTCAGGTCCTACGAGCAGTACTTC
-,TRBJ2-7,TRBV9,TRBD2,14,CASSPTSGIYEQYF,TGTGCCAGCAGCCCGACTAGCGGGATCTACGAGCAGTACTTC
-,TRBJ1-1,TRBV5-6,-,11,CASSINTEAFF,TGTGCCAGCAGCATCAACACTGAAGCTTTCTTT
-,TRBJ2-5,TRBV21-1,-,13,CASPDRLQETQYF,TGTGCCAGCCCGGACAGGCTCCAAGAGACCCAGTACTTC
-,TRBJ2-7,TRBV13,TRBD2,15,CASSNGLAGSSEQYF,TGTGCCAGCAGCAATGGACTAGCGGGTAGCTCCGAGCAGTACTTC
-,TRBJ1-1,TRBV4-1,TRBD1,18,CASSLDLLGQAMNTEAFF,TGCGCCAGCAGCCTCGATCTCCTTGGACAGGCGATGAACACTGAAGCTTTCTTT
-,TRBJ1-5,TRBV5-1,-,15,CASSLDGGSNQPQHF,TGCGCCAGCAGCTTGGACGGGGGTAGCAATCAGCCCCAGCATTTT
-,TRBJ2-5,TRBV9,TRBD2,16,CASSGLAGGNQETQYF,TGTGCCAGCAGCGGACTAGCGGGGGGGAACCAAGAGACCCAGTACTTC
-,TRBJ2-3,TRBV19,-,13,CASTDRASDTQYF,TGTGCCAGCACTGATCGCGCTAGTGATACGCAGTATTTT
-,TRBJ2-5,TRBV27,TRBD1,15,CASSPRGQGGGTQYF,TGTGCCAGCAGTCCCCGGGGACAGGGCGGGGGGACCCAGTACTTC
once,TRBJ2-2,TRBV11-3,-,14,CASSSSRDTGELFF,TGTGCCAGCAGCTCTAGCCGGGACACCGGGGAGCTGTTTTTT
-,TRBJ1-3,TRBV9,-,13,CASSPLSGNTIYF,TGTGCCAGCAGCCCCCTCTCTGGAAACACCATATATTTT